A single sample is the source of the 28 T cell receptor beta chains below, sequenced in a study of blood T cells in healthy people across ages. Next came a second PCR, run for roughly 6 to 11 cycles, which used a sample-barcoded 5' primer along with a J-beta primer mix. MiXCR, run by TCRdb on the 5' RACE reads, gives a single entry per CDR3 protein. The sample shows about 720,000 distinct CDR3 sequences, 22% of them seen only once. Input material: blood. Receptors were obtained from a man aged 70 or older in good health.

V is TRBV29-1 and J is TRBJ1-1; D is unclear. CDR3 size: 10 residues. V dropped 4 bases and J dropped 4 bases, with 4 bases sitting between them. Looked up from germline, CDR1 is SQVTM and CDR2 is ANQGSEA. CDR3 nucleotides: TGCAGCGTTGTGGGCACTGAAGCTTTCTTT. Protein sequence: CSVVGTEAFF.

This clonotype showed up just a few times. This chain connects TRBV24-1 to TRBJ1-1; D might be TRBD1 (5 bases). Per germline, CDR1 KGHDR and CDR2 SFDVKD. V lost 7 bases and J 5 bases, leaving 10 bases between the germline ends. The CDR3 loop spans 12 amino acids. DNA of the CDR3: TGTGCCACCAGGGGGACTGGGACTGAAGCTTTCTTT. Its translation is CATRGTGTEAFF.

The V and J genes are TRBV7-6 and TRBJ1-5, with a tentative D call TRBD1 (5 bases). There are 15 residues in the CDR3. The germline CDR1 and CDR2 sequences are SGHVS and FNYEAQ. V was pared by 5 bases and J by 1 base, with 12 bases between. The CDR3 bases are TGTGCCAGCAGCCCTTCGGGACGAAGCAATCAGCCCCAGCATTTT. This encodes CASSPSGRSNQPQHF.

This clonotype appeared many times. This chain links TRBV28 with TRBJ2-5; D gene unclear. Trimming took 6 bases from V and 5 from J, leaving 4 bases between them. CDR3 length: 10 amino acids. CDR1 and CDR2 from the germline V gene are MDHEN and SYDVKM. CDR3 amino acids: CASSRETQYF. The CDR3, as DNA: TGTGCCAGCAGCCGGGAGACCCAGTACTTC. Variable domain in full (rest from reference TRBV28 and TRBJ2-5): DVKVTQSSRYLVKRTGEKVFLECVQDMDHENMFWYRQDPGLGLRLIYFSYDVKMKEKGDIPEGYSVSREKKERFSLILESASTNQTSMYLCASSRETQYFGPGTRLLVL.

The CDR3 sequence is CASSDEFDAEAFF. The CDR3 DNA is TGTGCCAGCAGTGATGAATTTGACGCTGAAGCTTTCTTT. The V and J genes are TRBV25-1 and TRBJ1-1; unclear D gene. V lost 3 bases and J 6 bases, leaving 11 bases between the germline ends. This CDR3 is 13 amino acids long. Per the germline V gene, CDR1 is MGHDK and CDR2 is SYGVNS.

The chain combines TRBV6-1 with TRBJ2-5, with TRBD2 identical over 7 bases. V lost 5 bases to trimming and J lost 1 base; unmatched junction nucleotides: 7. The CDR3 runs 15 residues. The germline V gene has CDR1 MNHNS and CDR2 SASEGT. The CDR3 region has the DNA TGTGCCAGCAGTCTCAGCGGGGTAAGCCAAGAGACCCAGTACTTC. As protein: CASSLSGVSQETQYF.

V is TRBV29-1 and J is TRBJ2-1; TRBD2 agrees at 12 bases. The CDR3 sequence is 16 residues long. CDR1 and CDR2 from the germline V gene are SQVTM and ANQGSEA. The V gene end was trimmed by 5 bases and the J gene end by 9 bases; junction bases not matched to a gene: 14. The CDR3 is CSVSPLAGGPSSEQFF. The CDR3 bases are TGCAGCGTTTCGCCCCTAGCGGGAGGGCCCTCTTCTGAGCAGTTCTTC.

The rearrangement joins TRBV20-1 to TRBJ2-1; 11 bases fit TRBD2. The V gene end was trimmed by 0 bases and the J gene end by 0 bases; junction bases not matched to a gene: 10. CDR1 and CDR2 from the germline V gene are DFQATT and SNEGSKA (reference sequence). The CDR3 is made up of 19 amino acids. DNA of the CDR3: TGCAGTGCTAGAGATCCCCGGGTAGCGGGGGGGAGCTCCTACAATGAGCAGTTCTTC. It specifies CSARDPRVAGGSSYNEQFF.

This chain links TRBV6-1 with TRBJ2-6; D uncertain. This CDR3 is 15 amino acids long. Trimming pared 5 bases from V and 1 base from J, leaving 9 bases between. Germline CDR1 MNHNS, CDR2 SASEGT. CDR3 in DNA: TGTGCCAGCAGTCGTTCACAGTCTGGGGCCAACGTCCTGACTTTC. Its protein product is CASSRSQSGANVLTF.

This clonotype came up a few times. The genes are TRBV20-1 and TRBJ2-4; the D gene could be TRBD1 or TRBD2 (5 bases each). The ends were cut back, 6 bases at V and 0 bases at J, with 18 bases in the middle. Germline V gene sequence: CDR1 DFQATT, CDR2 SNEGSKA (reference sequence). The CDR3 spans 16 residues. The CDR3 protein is CSARPPGPAAKNIQYF. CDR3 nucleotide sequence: TGCAGTGCCCGACCGCCGGGACCCGCAGCCAAAAACATTCAGTACTTC.

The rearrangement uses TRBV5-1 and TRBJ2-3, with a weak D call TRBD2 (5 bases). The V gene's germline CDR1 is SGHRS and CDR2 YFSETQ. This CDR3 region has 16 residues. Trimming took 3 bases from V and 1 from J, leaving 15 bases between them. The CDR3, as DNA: TGCGCCAGCAGCTCTGCCTCCCTCGGGGGCACAGATACGCAGTATTTT. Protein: CASSSASLGGTDTQYF.

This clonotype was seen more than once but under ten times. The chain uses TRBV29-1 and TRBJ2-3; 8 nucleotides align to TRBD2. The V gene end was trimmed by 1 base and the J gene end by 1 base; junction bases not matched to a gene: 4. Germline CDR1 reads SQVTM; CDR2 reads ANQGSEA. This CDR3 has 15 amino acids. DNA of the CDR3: TGCAGCGTTGAAGGTCTTAGCGGGGGCACAGATACGCAGTATTTT. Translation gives CSVEGLSGGTDTQYF.

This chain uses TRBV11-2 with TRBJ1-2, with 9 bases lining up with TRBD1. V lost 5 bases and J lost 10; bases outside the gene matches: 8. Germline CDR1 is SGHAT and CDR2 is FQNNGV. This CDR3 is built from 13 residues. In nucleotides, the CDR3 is TGTGCCAGCAGCCCAGGGACAGGGTCCGACTACACCTTC. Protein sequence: CASSPGTGSDYTF.

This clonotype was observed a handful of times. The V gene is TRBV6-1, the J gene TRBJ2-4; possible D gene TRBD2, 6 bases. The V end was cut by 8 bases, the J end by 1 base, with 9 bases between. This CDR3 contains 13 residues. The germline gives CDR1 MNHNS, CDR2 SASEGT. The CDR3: CASAGPAKNIQYF. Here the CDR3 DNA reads TGTGCCAGCGCGGGGCCGGCCAAAAACATTCAGTACTTC.

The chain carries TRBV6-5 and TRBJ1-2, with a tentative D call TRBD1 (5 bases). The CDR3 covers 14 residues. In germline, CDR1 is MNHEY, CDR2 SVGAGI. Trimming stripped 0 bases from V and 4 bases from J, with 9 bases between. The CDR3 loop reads CASSYSGRAYGYTF. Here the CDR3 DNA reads TGTGCCAGCAGTTACTCGGGCAGGGCCTATGGCTACACCTTC.

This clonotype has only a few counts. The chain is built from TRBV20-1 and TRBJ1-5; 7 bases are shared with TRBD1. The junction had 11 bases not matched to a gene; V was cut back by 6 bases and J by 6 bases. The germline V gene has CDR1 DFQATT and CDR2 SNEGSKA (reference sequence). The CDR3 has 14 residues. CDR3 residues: CSAQGGSQSQPQHF. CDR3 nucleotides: TGCAGTGCCCAAGGGGGCTCCCAATCTCAGCCCCAGCATTTT.

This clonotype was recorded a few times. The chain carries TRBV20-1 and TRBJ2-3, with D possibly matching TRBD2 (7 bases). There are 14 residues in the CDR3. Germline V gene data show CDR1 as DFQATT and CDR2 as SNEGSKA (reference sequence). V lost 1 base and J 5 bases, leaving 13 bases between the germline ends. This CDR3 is CSARVGGQVDTQYF. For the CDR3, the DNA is TGCAGTGCTAGAGTGGGGGGGCAGGTAGATACGCAGTATTTT.

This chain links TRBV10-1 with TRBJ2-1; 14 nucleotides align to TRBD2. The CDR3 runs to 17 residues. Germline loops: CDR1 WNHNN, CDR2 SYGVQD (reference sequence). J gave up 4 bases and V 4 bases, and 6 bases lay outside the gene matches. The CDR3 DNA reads TGCGCCAGCAGTGGGCAACGGACTAGCGGGGGGTACAATGAGCAGTTCTTC. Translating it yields CASSGQRTSGGYNEQFF.

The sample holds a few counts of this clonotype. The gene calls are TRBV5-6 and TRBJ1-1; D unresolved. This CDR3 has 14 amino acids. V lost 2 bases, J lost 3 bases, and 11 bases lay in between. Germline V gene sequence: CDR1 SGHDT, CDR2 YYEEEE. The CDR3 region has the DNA TGTGCCAGCAGCTTATGGGGATGGGACACTGAAGCTTTCTTT. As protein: CASSLWGWDTEAFF.

In DNA, the CDR3 is TGTGCCAGCAGCCAAGCGGCTGGCGGGGTTTCAGATACGCAGTATTTT. Translated, it gives CASSQAAGGVSDTQYF. The chain combines TRBV3-1 with TRBJ2-3, with D perhaps TRBD2 (6 bases). The V gene's germline CDR1 is LGHDT and CDR2 YNNKEL (reference sequence). Trimming took 1 base from V and 4 from J, leaving 15 bases between them. This CDR3 comprises 16 residues.

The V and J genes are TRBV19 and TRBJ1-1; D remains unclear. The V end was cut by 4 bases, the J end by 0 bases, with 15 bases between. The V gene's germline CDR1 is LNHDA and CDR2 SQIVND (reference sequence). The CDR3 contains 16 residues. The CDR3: CASSKNGIWVNTEAFF. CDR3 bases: TGTGCCAGTAGTAAGAACGGGATCTGGGTGAACACTGAAGCTTTCTTT.

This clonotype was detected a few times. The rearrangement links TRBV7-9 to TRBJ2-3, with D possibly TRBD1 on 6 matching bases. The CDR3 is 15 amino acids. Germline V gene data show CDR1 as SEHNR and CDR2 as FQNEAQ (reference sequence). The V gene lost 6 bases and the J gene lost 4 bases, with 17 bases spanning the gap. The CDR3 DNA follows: TGTGCCAGCAGTTCCGACAGGATTGAGGCAGATACGCAGTATTTT. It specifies CASSSDRIEADTQYF. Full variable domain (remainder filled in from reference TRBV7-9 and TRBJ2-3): DTGVSQNPRHKITKRGQNVTFRCDPISEHNRLYWYRQTLGQGPEFLTYFQNEAQLEKSRLLSDRFSAERPKGSFSTLEIQRTEQGDSAMYLCASSSDRIEADTQYFGPGTRLTVL.

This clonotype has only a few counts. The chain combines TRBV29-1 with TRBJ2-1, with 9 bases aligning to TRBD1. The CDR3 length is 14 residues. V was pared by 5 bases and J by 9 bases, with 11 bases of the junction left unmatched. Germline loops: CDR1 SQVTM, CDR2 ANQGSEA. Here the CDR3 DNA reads TGCAGCGTTCCAGACAGGGGGGTCTCGATTGAGCAGTTCTTC. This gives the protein CSVPDRGVSIEQFF.

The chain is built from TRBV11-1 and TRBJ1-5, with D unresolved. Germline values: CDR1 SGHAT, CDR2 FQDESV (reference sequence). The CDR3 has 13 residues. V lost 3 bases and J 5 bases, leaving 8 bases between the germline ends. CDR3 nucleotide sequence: TGTGCCAGCAGCTTGGGTATTGATCAGCCCCAGCATTTT. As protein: CASSLGIDQPQHF.

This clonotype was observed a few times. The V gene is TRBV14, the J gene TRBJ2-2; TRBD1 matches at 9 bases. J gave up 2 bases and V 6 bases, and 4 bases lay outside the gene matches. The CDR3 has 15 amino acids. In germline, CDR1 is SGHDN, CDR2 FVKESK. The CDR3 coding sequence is TGTGCCAGCAGACCGGGACAGGGAAACACCGGGGAGCTGTTTTTT. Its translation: CASRPGQGNTGELFF.

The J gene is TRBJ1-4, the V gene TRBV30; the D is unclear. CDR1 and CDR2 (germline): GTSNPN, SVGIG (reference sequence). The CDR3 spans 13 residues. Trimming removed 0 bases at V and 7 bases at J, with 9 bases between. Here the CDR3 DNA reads TGTGCCTGGAGTGTGAATACGGGTGAAAAACTGTTTTTT. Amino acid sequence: CAWSVNTGEKLFF.

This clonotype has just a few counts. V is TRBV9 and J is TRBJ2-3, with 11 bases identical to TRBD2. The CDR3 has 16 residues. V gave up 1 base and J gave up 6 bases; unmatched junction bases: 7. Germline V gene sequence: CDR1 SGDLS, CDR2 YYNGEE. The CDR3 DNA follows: TGTGCCAGCAGCGTAAGGGCTAGCGGGGGGTCTGATACGCAGTATTTT. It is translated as CASSVRASGGSDTQYF.

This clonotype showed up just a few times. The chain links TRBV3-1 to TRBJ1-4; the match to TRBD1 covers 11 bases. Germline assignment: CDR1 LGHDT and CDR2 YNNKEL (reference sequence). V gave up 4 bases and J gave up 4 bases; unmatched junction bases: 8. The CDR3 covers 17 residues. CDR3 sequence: CASSPGQGALVNEKLFF. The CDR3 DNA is TGTGCCAGCAGCCCTGGACAGGGGGCGCTTGTTAATGAAAAACTGTTTTTT.